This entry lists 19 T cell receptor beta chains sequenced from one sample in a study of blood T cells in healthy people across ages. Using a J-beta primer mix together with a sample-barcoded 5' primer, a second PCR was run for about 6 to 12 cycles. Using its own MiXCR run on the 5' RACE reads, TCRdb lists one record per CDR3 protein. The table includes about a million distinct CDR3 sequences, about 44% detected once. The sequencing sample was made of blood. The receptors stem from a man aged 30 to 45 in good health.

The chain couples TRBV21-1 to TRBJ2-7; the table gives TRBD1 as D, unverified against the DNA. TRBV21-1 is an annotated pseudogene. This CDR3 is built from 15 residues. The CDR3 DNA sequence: TGTGCCAGCAGCATGAAACCGGGACGGTCCTACGAGCAGTACTTC. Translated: CASSMKPGRSYEQYF.

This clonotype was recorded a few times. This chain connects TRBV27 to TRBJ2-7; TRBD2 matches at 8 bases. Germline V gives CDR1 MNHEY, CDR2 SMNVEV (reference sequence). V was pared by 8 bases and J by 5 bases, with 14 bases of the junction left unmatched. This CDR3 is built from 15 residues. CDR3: CASGPISSGVHEQYF. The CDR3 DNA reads TGTGCCAGCGGTCCGATCAGTAGCGGGGTCCACGAGCAGTACTTC.

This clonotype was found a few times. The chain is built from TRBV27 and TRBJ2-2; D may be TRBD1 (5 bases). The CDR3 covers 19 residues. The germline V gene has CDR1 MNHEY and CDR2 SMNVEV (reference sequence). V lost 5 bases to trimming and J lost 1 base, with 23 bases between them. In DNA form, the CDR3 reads TGTGCCAGCAGTCCCCTCTCCCGTTTGGGCAGGGTGAACACCGGGGAGCTGTTTTTT. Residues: CASSPLSRLGRVNTGELFF.

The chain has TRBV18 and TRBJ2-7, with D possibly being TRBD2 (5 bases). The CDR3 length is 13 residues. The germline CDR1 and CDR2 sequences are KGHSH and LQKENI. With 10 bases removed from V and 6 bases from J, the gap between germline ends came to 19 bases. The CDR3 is CANSGGAICEQYF. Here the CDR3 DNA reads TGTGCCAACTCCGGAGGTGCGATCTGCGAGCAGTACTTC.

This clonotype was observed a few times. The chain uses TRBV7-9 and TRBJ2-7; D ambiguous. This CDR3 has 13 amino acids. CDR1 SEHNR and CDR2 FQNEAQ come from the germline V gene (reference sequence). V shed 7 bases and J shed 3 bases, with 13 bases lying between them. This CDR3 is CASTAVLNYEQYF. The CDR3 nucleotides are TGTGCCAGCACGGCGGTTCTAAACTACGAGCAGTACTTC.

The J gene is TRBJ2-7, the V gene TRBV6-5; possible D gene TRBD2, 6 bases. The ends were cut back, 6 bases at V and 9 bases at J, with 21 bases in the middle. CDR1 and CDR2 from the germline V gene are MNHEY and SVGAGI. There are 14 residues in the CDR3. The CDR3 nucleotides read TGTGCCAGCAGGCCGGTACTAGCTCGAGATACGCAGTACTTC. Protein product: CASRPVLARDTQYF.

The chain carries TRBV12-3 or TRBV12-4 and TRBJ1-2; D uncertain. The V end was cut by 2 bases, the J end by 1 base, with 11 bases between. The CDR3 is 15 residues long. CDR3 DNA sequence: TGTGCCAGCAGTTTAAGTAGGGCCCTTAACTATGGCTACACCTTC. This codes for CASSLSRALNYGYTF.

CDR3 DNA: TGTGCCAGCAGGGACGGGAGGGGTCAGCCCCAGCATTTT. Encoded protein: CASRDGRGQPQHF. This sequence joins TRBV28 and TRBJ1-5; TRBD1 might be the D (5 bases). V was cut by 6 bases and J by 6 bases, with 12 bases left in between. The CDR3 length is 13 residues. In germline, CDR1 is MDHEN, CDR2 SYDVKM.

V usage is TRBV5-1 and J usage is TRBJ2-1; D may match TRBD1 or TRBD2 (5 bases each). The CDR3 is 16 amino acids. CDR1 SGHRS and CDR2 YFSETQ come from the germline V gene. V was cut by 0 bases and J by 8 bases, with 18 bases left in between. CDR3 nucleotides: TGCGCCAGCAGCTTGGCCCCGGGACCTATGGAGGATGAGCAGTTCTTC. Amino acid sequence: CASSLAPGPMEDEQFF.

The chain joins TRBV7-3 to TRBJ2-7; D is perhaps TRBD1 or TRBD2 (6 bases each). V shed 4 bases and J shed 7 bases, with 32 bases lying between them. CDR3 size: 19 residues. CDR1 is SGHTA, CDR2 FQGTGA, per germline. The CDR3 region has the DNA TGTGCCAGCAGCTCACAATGCGAAATGGGGGGCCTCCCACTACGGGAGCAGTACTTC. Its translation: CASSSQCEMGGLPLREQYF.

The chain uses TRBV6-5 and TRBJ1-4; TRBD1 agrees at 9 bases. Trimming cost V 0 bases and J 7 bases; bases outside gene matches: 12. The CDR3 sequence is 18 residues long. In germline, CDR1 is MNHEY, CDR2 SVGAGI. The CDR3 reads CASSYSGQGFGLSEKLFF. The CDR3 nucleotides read TGTGCCAGCAGTTACTCGGGACAGGGATTCGGGCTGAGTGAAAAACTGTTTTTT.

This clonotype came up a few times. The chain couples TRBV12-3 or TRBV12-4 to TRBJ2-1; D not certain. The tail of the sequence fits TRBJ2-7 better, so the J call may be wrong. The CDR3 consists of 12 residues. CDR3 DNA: TGTGCCAGCAGTTTAAGAGAGAATGAGCAGTACTTC. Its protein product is CASSLRENEQYF.

CDR3 nucleotides: TGTGCCATCAGTGAGTCCGGCTTGGGGGCCCCCGAGCAGTACTTC. It yields the protein CAISESGLGAPEQYF. V usage is TRBV10-3 and J usage is TRBJ2-5; D may be TRBD1 (6 bases). The J call may be wrong; the DNA end is better matched by TRBJ2-7. Per germline, CDR1 ENHRY and CDR2 SYGVKD. This CDR3 region has 15 residues.

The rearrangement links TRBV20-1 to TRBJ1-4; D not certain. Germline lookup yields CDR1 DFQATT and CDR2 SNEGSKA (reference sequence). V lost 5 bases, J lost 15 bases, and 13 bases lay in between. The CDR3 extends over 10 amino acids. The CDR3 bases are TGCAGTGCTGTCCCCCTCAGCGTGTTTTTT. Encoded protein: CSAVPLSVFF.

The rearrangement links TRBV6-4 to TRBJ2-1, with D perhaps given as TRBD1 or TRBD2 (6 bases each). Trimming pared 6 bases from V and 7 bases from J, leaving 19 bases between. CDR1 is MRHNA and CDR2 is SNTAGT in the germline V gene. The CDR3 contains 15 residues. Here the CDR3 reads CASSLFGGQGNEQFF. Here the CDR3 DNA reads TGTGCCAGCAGCCTATTCGGGGGCCAGGGAAATGAGCAGTTCTTC.

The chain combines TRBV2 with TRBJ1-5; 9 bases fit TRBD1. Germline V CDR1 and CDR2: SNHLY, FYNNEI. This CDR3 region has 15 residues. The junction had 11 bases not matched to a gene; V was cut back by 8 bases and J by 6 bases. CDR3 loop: CASGGKTGGFQPQHF. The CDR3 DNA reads TGTGCCAGCGGGGGAAAAACAGGGGGCTTTCAGCCCCAGCATTTT.

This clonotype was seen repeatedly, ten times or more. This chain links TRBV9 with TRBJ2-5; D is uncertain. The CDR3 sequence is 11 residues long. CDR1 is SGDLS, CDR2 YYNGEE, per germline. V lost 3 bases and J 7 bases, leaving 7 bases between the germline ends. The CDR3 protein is CASSDRGTQYF. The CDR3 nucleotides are TGTGCCAGCAGCGACCGTGGGACCCAGTACTTC.

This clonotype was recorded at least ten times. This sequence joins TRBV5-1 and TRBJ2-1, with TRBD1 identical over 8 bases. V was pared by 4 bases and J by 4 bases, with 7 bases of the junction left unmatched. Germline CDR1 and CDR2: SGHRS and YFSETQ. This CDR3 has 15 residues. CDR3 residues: CASSVADREYNEQFF. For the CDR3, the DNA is TGCGCCAGCAGCGTGGCGGACAGGGAATACAATGAGCAGTTCTTC. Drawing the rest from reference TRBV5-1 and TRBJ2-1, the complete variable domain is KAGVTQTPRYLIKTRGQQVTLSCSPISGHRSVSWYQQTPGQGLQFLFEYFSETQRNKGNFPGRFSGRQFSNSRSEMNVSTLELGDSALYLCASSVADREYNEQFFGPGTRLTVL.

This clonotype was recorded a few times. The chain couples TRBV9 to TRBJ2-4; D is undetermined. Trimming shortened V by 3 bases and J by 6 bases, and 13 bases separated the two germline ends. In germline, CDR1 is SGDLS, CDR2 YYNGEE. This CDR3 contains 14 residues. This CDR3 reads CASSAENSRNIQYF. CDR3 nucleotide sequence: TGTGCCAGCAGCGCCGAAAATTCGCGAAACATTCAGTACTTC.